This TCR beta chain is from a study of CD8+ T cells in alopecia areata (dated by TCRdb to the late 2010s). Looking at the study overall: The treated patients, all with moderate-to-severe alopecia areata, were enrolled in an open-label pilot trial of oral tofacitinib given at 5 to 10 mg twice daily. RNA was extracted with the PAXgene miRNA kit for fixed scalp, the miRNeasy kit for PBMCs, and the RNeasy kit for mouse skin. Amplification of TCRbeta CDR3 regions was done by immunoSEQ multiplex PCR using 35 Vbeta forward primers and 13 Jbeta reverse primers. In both human patients and the C3H/HeJ mouse model, the study applied high-throughput TCRbeta sequencing to look at T cell clonal expansion in alopecia areata. Tofacitinib was given for 6 to 18 months, followed by 6 months of follow-up off drug to assess delayed response and recurrence. Disease severity in treated patients was measured with the SALT score, which quantifies the percentage of affected scalp surface area. On the human side, TCRbeta sequencing was run on scalp tissue and on sorted CD4+ and CD8+ peripheral blood T cells from healthy controls and from alopecia areata patients with either patchy or totalis/universalis disease. Biopsies were taken from tofacitinib-treated patients at baseline and again at 4 and 24 weeks into treatment, and several of those patients also had a later scalp biopsy. Scalp clonality was compared across normal scalp (n=4), patchy alopecia areata scalp (n=8), and alopecia totalis/universalis scalp (n=8). Overall study outcomes, separate from this receptor: Scalp TCR repertoire analysis is complicated because resident alphabeta T cells in normal human skin are also sequenced, whereas mouse skin is dominated by gammadelta T cells. Compared with mice, TCR sequences shared between patients were less clear, possibly partly because of HLA diversity across the patient population. Tofacitinib significantly decreased scalp clonality and the number of expanded CD8+ clones among the top 100 scalp clones. Higher clonality and more expanded CD8+ clones were observed in lesional scalp than in normal scalp, particularly in alopecia totalis/universalis, a finding suggestive of antigenic drive. Because the treated cohort was small and included a single nonresponder, larger studies are needed to assess links between baseline CD8+ expansion and response. During tofacitinib treatment, many expanded lesional clones remained in scalp and blood, and this persistence may partly explain relapse after treatment is stopped.

Libraries were made using the immunoSEQ multiplex PCR assay. RNA was extracted from all samples and reverse transcribed into cDNA as template for TCR sequencing. First-strand cDNA was synthesized using SuperScript III with a 2:1 mix of oligo-dT and random hexamers. A synthetic immune receptor repertoire was used to gauge amplification bias, and whatever bias remained was removed computationally. Per the original workflow: Raw reads were preprocessed to remove errors, and CDR3 was defined by IMGT conventions from the conserved cysteine to phenylalanine. Clonality was computed by normalizing Shannon entropy by log2 of the number of productive unique TCRs and subtracting the result from 1. Whether scalp clones were CD4 or CD8 was inferred by matching scalp TCRbeta sequences against CD4 and CD8 repertoires sorted from blood. The table comes from immuneACCESS by way of TCRdb, which keeps in-frame sequences with V and J called. Part of the clones is missing from these tables; in studies checked, under half for an unresolved V gene and the rest for unknown reasons. V, J and clone size are those of that table, while D and trimming were read from the DNA. The sample has roughly 100,000 clones on record, roughly three fifths of them singletons. Around 15% of the sample is taken by the ten largest.

Counted from cysteine to phenylalanine, this CDR3 has 15 amino acids. Only the CDR3 region is kept as DNA, spanning 45 bases read in frame from base 1. As encoded in the germline V gene, CDR1 is SGHVS while CDR2 is FNYEAQ. At the junction V is shortened by 5 bases and J by 1 base; bases outside the gene matches: 5. Details on this clone: The antigen it binds to is not known. No base quality information exists; no much larger clone differs at one position.

The intended sense of this specimen's time point label: less than five weeks on oral tofacitinib. What the treatment or condition label conveys for this sample: oral pan-JAK inhibitor, 5-10 mg twice daily. From alopecia areata patients, peripheral blood was collected along with lesional scalp punch biopsies. PBMCs were isolated by density centrifugation and stained for CD3, CD4 and CD8, after which CD4+ and CD8+ T cells were sorted on a FACSAria. This TCR was recovered from a human donor with alopecia areata. The chain is made from TRBV7-6 and TRBJ2-1, with 7 bases matching TRBD2. The source material was CD8+ T cells sorted from blood, sampled at week 4, from a patient treated with tofacitinib. The bases are TGTGCCAGCAGCCCTGGACTAGAGTCCTACAATGAGCAGTTCTTC. Protein translation: CASSPGLESYNEQFF.